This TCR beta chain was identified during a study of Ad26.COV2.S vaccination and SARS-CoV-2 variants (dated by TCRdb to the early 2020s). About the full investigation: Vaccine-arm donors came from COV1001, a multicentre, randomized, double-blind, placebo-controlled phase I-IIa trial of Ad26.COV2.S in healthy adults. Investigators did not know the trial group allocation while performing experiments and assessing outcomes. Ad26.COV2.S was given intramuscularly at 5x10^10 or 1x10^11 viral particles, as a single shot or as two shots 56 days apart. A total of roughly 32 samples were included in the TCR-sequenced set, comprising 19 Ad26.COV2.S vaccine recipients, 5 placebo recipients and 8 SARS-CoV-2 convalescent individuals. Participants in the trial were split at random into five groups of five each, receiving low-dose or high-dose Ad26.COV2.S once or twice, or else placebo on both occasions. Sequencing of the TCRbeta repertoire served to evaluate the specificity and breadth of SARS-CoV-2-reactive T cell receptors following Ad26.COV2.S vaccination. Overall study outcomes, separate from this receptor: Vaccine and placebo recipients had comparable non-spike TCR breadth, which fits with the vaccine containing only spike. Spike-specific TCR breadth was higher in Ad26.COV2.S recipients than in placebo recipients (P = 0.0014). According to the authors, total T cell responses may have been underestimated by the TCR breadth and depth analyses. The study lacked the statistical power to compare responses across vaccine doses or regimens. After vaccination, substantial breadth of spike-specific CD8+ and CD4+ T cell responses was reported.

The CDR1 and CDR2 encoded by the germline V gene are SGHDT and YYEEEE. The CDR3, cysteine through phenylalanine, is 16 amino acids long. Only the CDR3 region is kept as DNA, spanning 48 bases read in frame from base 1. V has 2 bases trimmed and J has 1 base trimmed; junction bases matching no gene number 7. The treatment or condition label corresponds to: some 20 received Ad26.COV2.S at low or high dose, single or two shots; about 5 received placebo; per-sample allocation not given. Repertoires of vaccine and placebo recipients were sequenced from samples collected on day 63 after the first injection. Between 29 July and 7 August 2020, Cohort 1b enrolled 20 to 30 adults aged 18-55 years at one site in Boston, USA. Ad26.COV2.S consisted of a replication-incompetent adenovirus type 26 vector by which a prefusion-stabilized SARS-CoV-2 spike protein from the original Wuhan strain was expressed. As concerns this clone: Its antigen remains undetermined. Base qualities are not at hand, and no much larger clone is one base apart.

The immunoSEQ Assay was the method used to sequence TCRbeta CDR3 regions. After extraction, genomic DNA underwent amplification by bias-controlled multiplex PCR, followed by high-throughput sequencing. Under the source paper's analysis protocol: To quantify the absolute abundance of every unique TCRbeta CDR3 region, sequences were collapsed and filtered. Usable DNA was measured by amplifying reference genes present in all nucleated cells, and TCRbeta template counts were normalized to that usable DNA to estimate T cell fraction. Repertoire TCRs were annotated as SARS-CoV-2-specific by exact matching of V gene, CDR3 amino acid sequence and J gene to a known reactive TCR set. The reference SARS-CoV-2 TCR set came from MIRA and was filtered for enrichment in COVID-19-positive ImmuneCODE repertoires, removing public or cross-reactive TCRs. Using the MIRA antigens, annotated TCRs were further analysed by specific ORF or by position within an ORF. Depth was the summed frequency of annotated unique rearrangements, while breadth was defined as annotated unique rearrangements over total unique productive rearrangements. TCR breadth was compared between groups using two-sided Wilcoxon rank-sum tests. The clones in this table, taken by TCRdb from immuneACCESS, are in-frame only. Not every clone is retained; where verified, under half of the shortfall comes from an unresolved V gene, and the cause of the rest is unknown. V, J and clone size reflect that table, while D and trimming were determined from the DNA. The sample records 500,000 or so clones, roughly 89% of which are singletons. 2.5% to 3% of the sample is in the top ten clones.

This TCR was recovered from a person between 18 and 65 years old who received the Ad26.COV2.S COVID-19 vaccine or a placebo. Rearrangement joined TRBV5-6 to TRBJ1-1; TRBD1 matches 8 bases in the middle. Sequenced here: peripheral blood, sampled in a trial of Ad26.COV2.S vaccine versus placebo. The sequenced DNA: TGTGCCAGCAGCTTAAACAGGGGGTATTGGAACACTGAAGCTTTCTTT. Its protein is CASSLNRGYWNTEAFF.